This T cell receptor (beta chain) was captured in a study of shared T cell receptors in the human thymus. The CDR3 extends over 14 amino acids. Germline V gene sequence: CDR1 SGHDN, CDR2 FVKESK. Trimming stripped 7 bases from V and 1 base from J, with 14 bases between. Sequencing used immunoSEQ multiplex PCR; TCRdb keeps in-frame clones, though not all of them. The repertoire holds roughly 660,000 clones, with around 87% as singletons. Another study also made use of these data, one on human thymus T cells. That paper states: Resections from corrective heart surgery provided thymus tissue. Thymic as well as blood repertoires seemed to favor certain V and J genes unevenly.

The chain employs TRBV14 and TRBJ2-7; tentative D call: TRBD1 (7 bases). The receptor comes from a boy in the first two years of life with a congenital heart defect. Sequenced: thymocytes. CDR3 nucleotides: TGTGCCAGCAATGGAGGGGGCGGGTCCTACGAGCAGTACTTC. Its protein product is CASNGGGGSYEQYF.